The 31 T cell receptor beta chains listed next were all sequenced from one sample in a study of OX40 agonist ivuxolimab in advanced cancers. The library relied on the immunoSEQ multiplex PCR assay. TCRdb took this table from immuneACCESS and kept in-frame rearrangements with V and J called. Such tables lack part of the clones; where checked against another copy, unresolved V genes explain under half of the gap, and the rest is unexplained. Within this sample are 25,000 to 35,000 clones, with approximately 86% of them counted one time only. The ten largest clones capture over 25% of the sample. The sequencing used CD4+ or CD8+ T cells sorted from blood, collected in a trial of the OX40 agonist ivuxolimab. These receptors were collected from an adult with an advanced solid tumor such as melanoma, head and neck, liver or kidney cancer.

The chain employs TRBV21-1 and TRBJ1-5. TRBV21-1 is a known pseudogene. There are 12 residues in the CDR3. The CDR3 DNA sequence: TGTGCCAGCAGCAAATTAGGACAGCCCCAGCATTTT. It translates to CASSKLGQPQHF.

The gene calls are TRBV4-1 and TRBJ2-1, with 7 bases identical to TRBD2. The CDR3 runs 15 residues. Germline V lookup: CDR1 MGHRA, CDR2 YSYEKL. V dropped 1 base and J dropped 3; count of bases not matched to a gene: 3. The DNA of the CDR3 is TGCGCCAGCAGCCAAGCTCTAGCGGACTACAATGAGCAGTTCTTC. It specifies CASSQALADYNEQFF.

The genes are TRBV6-5 and TRBJ2-7; D not resolved. The germline V and J ends were trimmed by 0 bases and 4 bases, with 7 bases remaining between them. The CDR3 consists of 13 residues. In germline, CDR1 is MNHEY, CDR2 SVGAGI. The DNA of the CDR3 is TGTGCCAGCAGTTACTCGAACTCTTACGAGCAGTACTTC. Translated: CASSYSNSYEQYF.

V and J are TRBV9 and TRBJ1-2, with a tentative D call TRBD1 (6 bases). This CDR3 comprises 13 residues. In germline, CDR1 is SGDLS, CDR2 YYNGEE. With 2 bases removed from V and 3 bases from J, the gap between germline ends came to 8 bases. This CDR3 reads CASSVDSYYGYTF. CDR3 DNA: TGTGCCAGCAGCGTGGACAGTTACTATGGCTACACCTTC.

The gene calls are TRBV14 and TRBJ2-7; a weak D match, TRBD2 (6 bases). CDR1 and CDR2 from the germline V gene are SGHDN and FVKESK. The ends were cut back, 0 bases at V and 3 bases at J, with 12 bases in the middle. There are 15 residues in the CDR3. The CDR3 region is CASSQEWGVDYEQYF. CDR3 nucleotides: TGTGCCAGCAGCCAAGAATGGGGGGTGGACTACGAGCAGTACTTC. The full variable domain, in which reference TRBV14 and TRBJ2-7 provide the parts outside the CDR3, is EAGVTQFPSHSVIEKGQTVTLRCDPISGHDNLYWYRRVMGKEIKFLLHFVKESKQDESGMPNNRFLAERTGGTYSTLKVQPAELEDSGVYFCASSQEWGVDYEQYFGPGTRLTVT.

The chain links TRBV28 to TRBJ2-7; TRBD1 aligns across 9 bases. CDR1 is MDHEN and CDR2 is SYDVKM in the germline V gene. CDR3 length equals 15 residues. With V trimmed by 6 bases and J by 1 base, 7 bases remained unmatched. This chain's CDR3 is CASSAGTGTSYEQYF. Here the CDR3 DNA reads TGTGCCAGCAGCGCCGGGACAGGGACGTCCTACGAGCAGTACTTC.

The chain joins TRBV6-5 to TRBJ2-5, with 9 bases identical to TRBD1. J was trimmed by 5 bases and V by 7 bases; bases with no gene match: 8. There are 14 residues in the CDR3. Germline loops: CDR1 MNHEY, CDR2 SVGAGI. The chain's CDR3 is CASKGTGPGETQYF. CDR3 coding DNA: TGTGCCAGCAAAGGGACAGGGCCGGGGGAGACCCAGTACTTC.

The rearrangement links TRBV2 to TRBJ1-4; possibly TRBD1 for D (6 bases). The CDR3 has 13 residues. Trimming removed 8 bases at V and 4 bases at J, with 11 bases between. Germline loops: CDR1 SNHLY, CDR2 FYNNEI. The CDR3 loop is CASVGGYNEKLFF. Written as DNA, the CDR3 is TGTGCCAGCGTCGGGGGCTATAATGAAAAACTGTTTTTT.

The J gene is TRBJ2-3, the V gene TRBV13, with TRBD2 matching 10 bases. The V gene end was trimmed by 3 bases and the J gene end by 5 bases; junction bases not matched to a gene: 8. Germline V CDR1 and CDR2: PRHDT, FYEKMQ (reference sequence). CDR3 length equals 16 residues. The CDR3 protein is CASSFTAGGPLDTQYF. CDR3 DNA sequence: TGTGCCAGCAGCTTTACAGCGGGAGGGCCCCTAGATACGCAGTATTTT.

The chain is built from TRBV11-2 and TRBJ2-6, with unresolved D. CDR3 length: 18 residues. Trimming pared 4 bases from V and 2 bases from J, leaving 18 bases between. Germline-derived CDR1 and CDR2 are SGHAT and FQNNGV. This CDR3 is CASSSPATFPPGANVLTF. The CDR3 nucleotides are TGTGCCAGCAGCTCTCCGGCCACATTCCCCCCTGGGGCCAACGTCCTGACTTTC.

This chain joins TRBV4-3 and TRBJ2-3, with 8 nucleotides matching TRBD2. The J segment lost 7 bases and the V segment lost 0 bases, leaving 9 bases of the junction unmatched. CDR3 length equals 16 residues. Germline V gives CDR1 LGHNA, CDR2 YSLEER. CDR3 amino acids: CASSQDFSGTRNTQYF. The CDR3 DNA reads TGCGCCAGCAGCCAAGATTTTAGCGGGACCAGAAATACGCAGTATTTT.

This chain joins TRBV4-2 and TRBJ1-4; possible D gene TRBD1, 6 bases. This CDR3 has 15 residues. The germline CDR1 and CDR2 sequences are LGHNA and YNFKEQ. The V and J ends lost 6 bases and 0 bases respectively, with 11 bases between them. The CDR3 DNA follows: TGTGCCAGCAGTAGGACAGTTGCAACTAATGAAAAACTGTTTTTT. This codes for CASSRTVATNEKLFF.

The chain recombines TRBV27 with TRBJ1-2; D uncertain. This CDR3 is 11 amino acids long. V lost 6 bases and J lost 6, with 8 bases in between. Germline CDR1 MNHEY, CDR2 SMNVEV (reference sequence). In DNA form, the CDR3 reads TGTGCCAGCAGAAGTACAGATGGCTACACCTTC. This translates into CASRSTDGYTF.

J is TRBJ2-7 and V is TRBV27; possible D gene TRBD2, 6 bases. This CDR3 contains 13 residues. Germline values: CDR1 MNHEY, CDR2 SMNVEV (reference sequence). The V end was cut by 6 bases, the J end by 4 bases, with 13 bases between. The CDR3 protein is CASSGRAGYEQYF. DNA for the CDR3: TGTGCCAGCAGCGGACGGGCGGGGTACGAGCAGTACTTC.

A single count supports this clone. V gene TRBV7-6 combines with J gene TRBJ2-1; TRBD2 agrees at 7 bases. CDR1 SGHVS and CDR2 FNYEAQ come from the germline V gene. The CDR3 is made up of 15 amino acids. V shed 3 bases, J shed 3 bases, and the junction held 5 bases outside the gene matches. The CDR3 spells CASSFERGIYNEQFF. The CDR3 region has the DNA TGTGCCAGCAGCTTCGAGCGGGGAATCTACAATGAGCAGTTCTTC.

The rearrangement joins TRBV27 to TRBJ2-3, with D unresolved. Germline V gives CDR1 MNHEY, CDR2 SMNVEV (reference sequence). The V end was cut by 4 bases, the J end by 4 bases, with 9 bases between. The CDR3 length is 13 residues. The CDR3 DNA reads TGTGCCAGCAGTTACGGAGACGCAGATACGCAGTATTTT. Protein: CASSYGDADTQYF.

This chain uses TRBV28 with TRBJ2-7; weak D call: TRBD1 (6 bases). The CDR3 is 12 amino acids. V lost 7 bases and J lost 4, with 11 bases in between. Germline-derived CDR1 and CDR2 are MDHEN and SYDVKM. CDR3 in amino acids: CASKQGPYEQYF. The CDR3 DNA follows: TGTGCCAGCAAACAGGGACCGTACGAGCAGTACTTC.

This chain links TRBV19 with TRBJ1-5; no firm D call. Deletions cut 1 base from V and 8 bases from J, with 15 bases between. Looked up from germline, CDR1 is LNHDA and CDR2 is SQIVND (reference sequence). This CDR3 is 15 amino acids long. The CDR3, as DNA: TGTGCCAGTAGTATAGCGTGGGATGGTTTGGAGCCCCAGCATTTT. Residues: CASSIAWDGLEPQHF.

This chain links TRBV10-2 with TRBJ2-6; D is possibly TRBD1 (6 bases). This CDR3 is built from 15 residues. V shed 8 bases and J shed 0 bases, with 11 bases lying between them. From germline, CDR1 is WSHSY and CDR2 SAAADI. The CDR3 region is CASADSNSGANVLTF. The CDR3 DNA is TGCGCCAGCGCGGACAGTAACTCTGGGGCCAACGTCCTGACTTTC.

The CDR3 protein is CASSVGGIHGDTQYF. DNA of the CDR3: TGTGCCAGCAGCGTAGGCGGGATCCATGGAGATACGCAGTATTTT. The genes are TRBV9 and TRBJ2-3; TRBD2 is a possible D gene (6 bases). The CDR3 extends over 15 amino acids. Trimming took 0 bases from V and 5 from J, leaving 13 bases between them. CDR1 and CDR2 from the germline V gene are SGDLS and YYNGEE.

V is TRBV13 and J is TRBJ2-3; TRBD1 is a possible D gene (6 bases). The CDR3 sequence is 18 residues long. CDR1 and CDR2 from the germline V gene are PRHDT and FYEKMQ (reference sequence). The V end lost 4 bases, the J end lost 2 bases, and 22 bases lay between the germline ends. CDR3 loop: CASSSPTLDSTTTDTQYF. The CDR3 nucleotides read TGTGCCAGCAGCTCCCCGACTCTGGACAGTACCACCACAGATACGCAGTATTTT.

The chain combines TRBV6-5 with TRBJ2-7; tentatively, D is TRBD1 (6 bases). CDR1 is MNHEY, CDR2 SVGAGI, per germline. The germline V and J ends were trimmed by 5 bases and 0 bases, with 14 bases remaining between them. There are 15 residues in the CDR3. The DNA of the CDR3 is TGTGCCAGCAGTGGGGGACACCCAAGCTCCTACGAGCAGTACTTC. Translation gives CASSGGHPSSYEQYF.

This chain joins TRBV19 and TRBJ2-7; 12 bases align to TRBD2. The trim removed 9 bases at V and 3 bases at J, leaving 9 bases unmatched. This CDR3 contains 15 residues. Germline CDR1 reads LNHDA; CDR2 reads SQIVND (reference sequence). CDR3 amino acids: CASAPQTSGGYEQYF. The CDR3, as DNA: TGTGCCAGCGCCCCCCAGACTAGCGGGGGCTACGAGCAGTACTTC.

This chain links TRBV5-1 with TRBJ2-2; tentatively, D is TRBD2 (7 bases). Trimming left V 1 base short and J 3 bases short, with 16 bases between. In germline, CDR1 is SGHRS, CDR2 YFSETQ. This CDR3 region has 17 residues. The CDR3 DNA reads as TGCGCCAGCAGCTTGAATCTGGGAGGGGGATACACCGGGGAGCTGTTTTTT. Residues: CASSLNLGGGYTGELFF.

DNA of the CDR3: TGTGCCAGCAGCTTGACAGGGGTCGGCAATCAGCCCCAGCATTTT. Translating it yields CASSLTGVGNQPQHF. This chain uses TRBV7-9 with TRBJ1-5; 8 nucleotides line up with TRBD1. Trimming at V came to 3 bases and at J to 2 bases, leaving 3 bases not matched to a gene. CDR3 length equals 15 residues. Germline CDR1 is SEHNR and CDR2 is FQNEAQ (reference sequence).

This clone was recorded once. The V gene is TRBV10-3, the J gene TRBJ2-2, with D unresolved. Germline V gene sequence: CDR1 ENHRY, CDR2 SYGVKD. This CDR3 contains 14 residues. V was trimmed by 2 bases and J by 0 bases, leaving 4 bases between them. CDR3 nucleotide sequence: TGTGCCATCAGTGAGCCGACGAACACCGGGGAGCTGTTTTTT. Its translation: CAISEPTNTGELFF.

The V call is TRBV5-3, the J call TRBJ2-7; 8 positions agree with TRBD2. TRBV5-3 is an open reading frame whose function is uncertain. Trimming took 4 bases from V and 4 from J; bases not matched to a gene: 10. This CDR3 contains 15 residues. The CDR3 loop reads CARSPRGGTGYEQYF. As DNA, the CDR3 is TGTGCCAGAAGCCCCCGGGGGGGGACCGGGTACGAGCAGTACTTC.

The chain employs TRBV2 and TRBJ2-1; a weak D match, TRBD1 (7 bases). This CDR3 is built from 15 residues. The V gene's germline CDR1 is SNHLY and CDR2 FYNNEI. V lost 1 base and J 4 bases, leaving 11 bases between the germline ends. CDR3 amino acids: CASSEGPGGYNEQFF. The CDR3 DNA reads TGTGCCAGCAGTGAAGGGCCAGGGGGGTACAATGAGCAGTTCTTC.

The V call is TRBV6-1, the J call TRBJ2-5, with D possibly TRBD1 on 5 matching bases. The J call may not be correct, given that the DNA end is closer to TRBJ2-7. Germline assignment: CDR1 MNHNS and CDR2 SASEGT. The CDR3 contains 14 residues. Here the CDR3 reads CASSAAAGSYEQYF. The CDR3 bases are TGTGCCAGCAGTGCTGCGGCAGGGTCGTACGAGCAGTACTTC.

In its sample, this clone was seen a few times. One junction end does not reproduce the germline sequence, and a read error may be involved. The CDR3 region is CASSLVGGVF. The CDR3 DNA reads as TGTGCCAGCAGCTTGGTAGGCGGGGTTTTT. This sequence joins TRBV5-7 and TRBJ1-3; D remains ambiguous. TRBV5-7 is an ORF for which the function is uncertain. The CDR3 consists of 10 residues.

This chain joins TRBV7-9 and TRBJ1-4; D possibly corresponds to TRBD1 (6 bases). The CDR3 is made up of 16 amino acids. CDR1 is SEHNR and CDR2 is FQNEAQ in the germline V gene (reference sequence). The germline V and J ends were trimmed by 5 bases and 4 bases, with 17 bases remaining between them. The CDR3 region has the DNA TGTGCCAGCAGCGCCCAGGACAGTCGACTTAATGAAAAACTGTTTTTT. As protein: CASSAQDSRLNEKLFF.